This T cell receptor (beta chain) came from a study of OX40 agonist ivuxolimab in advanced cancers. With respect to the entire study: The costimulatory receptor OX40 (CD134) was targeted by ivuxolimab, a fully human IgG2 agonistic monoclonal antibody. Of the 50 or so patients in dose escalation, around 20 had hepatocellular carcinoma, around 15 had melanoma, 9 had renal cell carcinoma and 9 had head and neck cancer. In the dose-escalation cohort, over 65% of patients were male, and the mean age was approximately 64 years, with a range of roughly 20 to 80. The paper describes the monotherapy dose-escalation part (N of about 50 patients) of the phase I trial of ivuxolimab. Three dose-escalation patients achieved partial responses, one with hepatocellular carcinoma and two with cutaneous melanoma. Prior anti-PD-1, anti-PD-L1 or anti-CTLA-4 therapy was permitted, and 35% to 40% of dose-escalation patients had received checkpoint inhibitors. Peripheral TCRbeta sequencing was intended to test whether TCR sequence diversity was altered and clonal T-cell expansion was caused by ivuxolimab. Intravenous ivuxolimab was administered to patients every 2 weeks at six dose levels: 0.01, 0.1, 0.3, 1.5, 3 and 10 mg/kg.

For sequencing of the TCRbeta CDR3 region, genomic DNA was extracted from the sorted cells. The immunoSEQ Assay was used for sequencing of TCRbeta CDR3 regions. TCRdb re-hosts the immuneACCESS table, in-frame sequences only. Its copies lack some clones; in the studies checked, an unresolved V gene accounts for under half of them, and the cause for the rest is not known. The sample contains approximately 15,000 clones, approximately 86% of them found a single time. The ten largest clonotypes hold 20% of the sample. Patients with autoimmune disease history or receiving systemic immunosuppression were excluded from the trial. In every dose cohort, peripheral blood was drawn for TCR sequencing at baseline, cycle 4 day 1, and cycle 7 day 1. Samples came from an open-label, multicenter, first-in-human phase I dose-escalation trial of ivuxolimab. Adults with locally advanced or metastatic melanoma, renal cell, hepatocellular, or head and neck squamous cell carcinoma were enrolled in the trial. CD4+ and CD8+ T cells were sorted separately from peripheral blood before TCR sequencing.

The CDR3 runs 12 residues from the cysteine to the phenylalanine. Of all the DNA, just the CDR3 is kept, 36 bases in frame from base 1. Per the germline V gene, MDHEN is the CDR1 and SYDVKM is the CDR2. The V and J ends are trimmed by 5 bases and 9 bases, leaving 11 bases between them. Note on this clone: What antigen it recognizes has not been identified. One base away there is no much larger clone; base qualities are not given.

Study-level results and caveats: In partial responders in the 0.1-3.0 mg/kg groups, normalized peripheral clonal expansion was found to be among the lowest, especially among CD8+ T cells. Low levels of normalized T-cell clonal expansion were also seen in some patients who did not respond. At doses of 0.1 to 3.0 mg/kg, clonal expansion of both CD4+ and CD8+ blood T cells was observed from baseline to week 6. On average, CD8+ T cells showed more expanded clones than CD4+ T cells after ivuxolimab. Antigen specificity was not determined for the clonally expanded peripheral T cells.

This TCR was sampled from an adult with an advanced solid tumor such as melanoma, head and neck, liver or kidney cancer. The sequenced sample was CD4+ or CD8+ T cells sorted from blood, obtained in a trial of the OX40 agonist ivuxolimab. The chain uses TRBV28 and TRBJ1-5; the D gene identity is not certain. At the DNA level, the sequence is TGTGCCAGCAGTCATCGGAAGGGGCCCCAGCATTTT. Translated, it reads CASSHRKGPQHF.